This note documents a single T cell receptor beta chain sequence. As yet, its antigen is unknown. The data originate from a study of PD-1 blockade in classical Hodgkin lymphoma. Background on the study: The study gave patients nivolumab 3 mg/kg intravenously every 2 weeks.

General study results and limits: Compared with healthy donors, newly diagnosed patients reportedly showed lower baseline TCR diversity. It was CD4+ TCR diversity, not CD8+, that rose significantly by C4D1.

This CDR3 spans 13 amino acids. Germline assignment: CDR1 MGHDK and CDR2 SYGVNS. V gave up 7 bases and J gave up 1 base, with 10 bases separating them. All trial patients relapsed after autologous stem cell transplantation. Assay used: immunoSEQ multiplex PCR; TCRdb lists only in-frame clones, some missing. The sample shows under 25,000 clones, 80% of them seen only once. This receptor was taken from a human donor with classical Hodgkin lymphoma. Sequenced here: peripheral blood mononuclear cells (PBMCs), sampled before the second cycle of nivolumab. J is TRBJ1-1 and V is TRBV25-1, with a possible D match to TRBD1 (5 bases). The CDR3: CASTGHGNTEAFF. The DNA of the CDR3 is TGTGCCAGCACCGGACATGGGAACACTGAAGCTTTCTTT.